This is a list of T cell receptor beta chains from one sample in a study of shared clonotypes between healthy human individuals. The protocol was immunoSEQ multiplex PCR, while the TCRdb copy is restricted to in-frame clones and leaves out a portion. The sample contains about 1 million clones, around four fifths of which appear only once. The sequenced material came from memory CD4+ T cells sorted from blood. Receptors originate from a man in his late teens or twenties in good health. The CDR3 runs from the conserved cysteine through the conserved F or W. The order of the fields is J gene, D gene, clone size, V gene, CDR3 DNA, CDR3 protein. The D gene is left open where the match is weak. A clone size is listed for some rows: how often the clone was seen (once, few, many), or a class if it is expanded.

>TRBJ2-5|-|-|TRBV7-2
TGTGCCAGCAGCTTAGTGCAGGGGGGGCAGACCCAGTACTTC
CASSLVQGGQTQYF
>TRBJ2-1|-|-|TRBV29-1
TGCAGCGTTGAAACGGGCGCCTCGACCCTCTACAATGAGCAGTTCTTC
CSVETGASTLYNEQFF
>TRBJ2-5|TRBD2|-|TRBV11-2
TGTGCCAGCAGTACTTCTGGACTAGCGGGAGTTTTGGAGACCCAGTACTTC
CASSTSGLAGVLETQYF
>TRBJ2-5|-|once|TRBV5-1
TGCGCCAGCAGTCAAACAGGGGAGGAGACAGAGACCCAGTACTTC
CASSQTGEETETQYF
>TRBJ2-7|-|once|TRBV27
TGTGCCAGCCCCAAGCCCGGGGAGAGGTCTTACGAGCAGTACTTC
CASPKPGERSYEQYF
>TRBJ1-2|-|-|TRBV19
TGTGCCAGTAGGGACAGTGACTATGGCTACACCTTC
CASRDSDYGYTF
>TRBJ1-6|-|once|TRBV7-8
TGTGCCAGCAGCTTAGGTTGGCAGGGCCTTGAGTATAATTCACCCCTCCACTTT
CASSLGWQGLEYNSPLHF
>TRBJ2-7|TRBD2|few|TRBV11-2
TGTGCCAGCAGCGACGCCGGGGGGATGAGCTACGAGCAGTACTTC
CASSDAGGMSYEQYF
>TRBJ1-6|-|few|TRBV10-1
TGCGCTTGGAGTTCTTGGACCTATAATTCACCCCTCCACTTT
CAWSSWTYNSPLHF
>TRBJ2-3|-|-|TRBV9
TGTGCCAGCAGCGTCGATCGGGATACGCAGTATTTT
CASSVDRDTQYF
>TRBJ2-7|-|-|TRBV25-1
TGTGCCAGCAGTGGACCAGGCCCCCGAGAGCAGTACTTC
CASSGPGPREQYF
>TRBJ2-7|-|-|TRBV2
TGTGCCATCGTGAGGGTAGAGCAGGGTAGTGTACACGAGCAGTACTTC
CAIVRVEQGSVHEQYF
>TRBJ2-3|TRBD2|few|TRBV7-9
TGTGCCAGCAGCCAAACTAGCGGGAGCGATACGCAGTATTTT
CASSQTSGSDTQYF
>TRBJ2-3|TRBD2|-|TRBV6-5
TGTGCCAGCAGTGGCTCCGGGACTAGGACGCAGTATTTT
CASSGSGTRTQYF
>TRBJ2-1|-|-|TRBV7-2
TGTGCCAGCAGCCTGGGACCCGGGGATGAGCAGTTCTTC
CASSLGPGDEQFF
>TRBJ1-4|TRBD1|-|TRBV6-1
TGTGCCAGCAGCACAGGGGGCCTGGGCGAAAAACTGTTTTTT
CASSTGGLGEKLFF
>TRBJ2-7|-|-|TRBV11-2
TGTGCCAGCAGCATCCTCGAAGGGACCGCCAACTACGAGCAGTACTTC
CASSILEGTANYEQYF
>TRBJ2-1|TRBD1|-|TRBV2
TGTGCCAGCACCTCGGGACAGGGGATCAATGAGCAGTTCTTC
CASTSGQGINEQFF
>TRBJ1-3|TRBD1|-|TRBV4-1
TGCGCCAGCAGCCCCCATGAGACAGGGTACTCTGGAAACACCATATATTTT
CASSPHETGYSGNTIYF
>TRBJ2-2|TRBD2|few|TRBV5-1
TGCGCCAGCAGCTTGGCGCCCTTCGGCGGGGGGAACACCGGGGAGCTGTTTTTT
CASSLAPFGGGNTGELFF
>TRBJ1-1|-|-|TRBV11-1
TGTGCCAGCAGCTCAGCTCTGAGCACTGAAGCTTTCTTT
CASSSALSTEAFF
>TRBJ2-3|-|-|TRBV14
TGTGCCAGCAGCCGCCAGGGTCCCGATACGCAGTATTTT
CASSRQGPDTQYF